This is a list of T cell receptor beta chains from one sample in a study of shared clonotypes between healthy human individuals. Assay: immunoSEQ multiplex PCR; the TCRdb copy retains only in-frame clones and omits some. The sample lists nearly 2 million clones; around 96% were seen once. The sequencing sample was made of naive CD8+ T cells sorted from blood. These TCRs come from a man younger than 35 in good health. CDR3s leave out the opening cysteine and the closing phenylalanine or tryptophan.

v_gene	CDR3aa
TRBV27	ATAVGAVYEQY
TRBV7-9	ASSRLGQGAYEQY
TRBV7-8	ASSLAAGGLSYEQY
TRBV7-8	ASSFFPGHTEAF
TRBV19	ASSPTSGGANTQY
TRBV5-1	ASSLADMNTEAF
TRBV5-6	ASSSTNNQPQH
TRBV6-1	ASSEGLAGSYEQY
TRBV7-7	ASSLRQGETQY
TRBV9	ASSDRRDRVAYEQY
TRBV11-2	ASKAGGSYEQY
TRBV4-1	ASSQEFRGADTQY
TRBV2	ASSELVLDTQY
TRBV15	ATSSTSGTGPSSGANVLT
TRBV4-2	ASSQDGDTYNEQF
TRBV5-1	ASSLESLLRY
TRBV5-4	ASSWTGGSNEQY
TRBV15	ATSRGGEEKLF
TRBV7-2	ASSLLVTTNEQF
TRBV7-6	ASSLAGAYEQY
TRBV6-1	ASSDRDRETQY
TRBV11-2	ASSPLVGVFTGELF
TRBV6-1	ASSDNYIFTDTQY
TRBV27	ASSSQHNTEAF
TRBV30	ACTLELEYEQY
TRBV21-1	ARPKSCILSSYNSPLH
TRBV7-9	ASSLARDRGPEGNTIY
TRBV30	AWSGGAGVAF
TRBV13	ASSWLRSGGAGETQY
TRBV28	ASSLGTGGTEAF
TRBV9	ASSVAGNYEQY
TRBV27	ASSPGQGNEQY
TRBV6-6	ASSYGDRISYEQY
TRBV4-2	ASSQDPSGSDTQY
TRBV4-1	ASSQTGWSYEQY
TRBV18	ASSGRVWDEQF
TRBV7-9	ASSPRDGRSYEQY
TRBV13	ASSSTGEYSYEQY
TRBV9	ASSVAPGETYEQY
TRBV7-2	ASSFKTPSYEQY
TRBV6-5	ATSNSGNTIY
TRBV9	ASSSPTYNEQF
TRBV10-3	AIMGEGSSYEQY
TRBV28	ASSLRNRGRTEAF
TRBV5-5	ASSFILGLYEQY
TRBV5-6	ACGNAGELF
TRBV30	AWSVTGGDTQY
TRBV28	ASSFRIVDEQF
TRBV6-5	ASSYARLNTEAF
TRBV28	ASSFARGGQPQH
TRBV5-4	ASSIGENTIY
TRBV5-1	ANKTGSYEQY
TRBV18	ASSPGVGNEQY
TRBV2	ASSEGMGYTQY
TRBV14	ASSLKAGVNNEQF
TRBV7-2	ASSLGFLDNSPLH
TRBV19	ASSIGVPLVTEAF